The rows below give T cell receptor beta chains drawn from one sample of a study of identical twins. Via MiXCR, TCRdb re-called the 5' RACE reads, giving one row per CDR3 protein. The sample contains around 1.7 million distinct CDR3 sequences, under 35% of which appear only once. The sequenced sample was cord blood. Receptors were obtained from a newborn girl in good health. CDR3s include the opening cysteine and the closing phenylalanine or tryptophan. Fields, in order: clone size, V gene, J gene, D gene, CDR3 protein, CDR3 DNA. A D gene is named only where the DNA matches it firmly. The listing skips clone size in some rows; elsewhere it reads once, few, many or a size class.

>.|TRBV6-5|TRBJ1-5|.
CASSSFFNQPQHF
TGTGCCAGCAGTTCGTTCTTCAATCAGCCCCAGCATTTT
>few|TRBV6-1|TRBJ1-2|TRBD1
CASSQPGQGRYTF
TGTGCCAGCAGTCAACCGGGACAGGGACGCTACACCTTC
>few|TRBV5-1|TRBJ1-1|TRBD1
CASRGQGYRGLEAFF
TGCGCCAGCAGGGGACAGGGATACAGGGGGCTTGAAGCTTTCTTT
>few|TRBV3-1|TRBJ2-7|.
CASSPRDTPSYEQYF
TGTGCCAGCAGCCCTCGGGACACCCCGAGTTACGAGCAGTACTTC
>few|TRBV28|TRBJ2-4|.
CASRGGNQNIQYF
TGTGCCAGCCGAGGGGGGAATCAAAACATTCAGTACTTC
>.|TRBV7-2|TRBJ2-3|TRBD2
CASSSKRGVFTDTQYF
TGTGCCAGCAGCTCGAAGCGGGGGGTTTTCACAGATACGCAGTATTTT
>.|TRBV7-9|TRBJ2-7|TRBD2
CASGGLAGAEQYF
TGTGCCAGCGGGGGACTAGCGGGAGCCGAGCAGTACTTC
>many|TRBV4-1|TRBJ1-2|TRBD1
CASSSQGLNYGYTF
TGCGCCAGCAGCTCACAGGGGTTAAACTATGGCTACACCTTC
>.|TRBV2|TRBJ2-7|TRBD2
CASTKGTSDEQYF
TGTGCCAGCACTAAAGGGACTAGCGATGAGCAGTACTTC
>.|TRBV3-1|TRBJ1-1|.
CASSPSQGRGNTEAFF
TGTGCCAGCAGCCCAAGCCAGGGTCGCGGGAACACTGAAGCTTTCTTT
>.|TRBV5-1|TRBJ2-1|TRBD2
CASSLEPSTSGKQFF
TGCGCCAGCAGCTTGGAGCCTTCGACTAGCGGAAAGCAGTTCTTC
>.|TRBV20-1|TRBJ1-2|.
CSARDYSGADPTF
TGCAGTGCTAGAGACTACTCGGGGGCCGATCCCACCTTC
>.|TRBV20-1|TRBJ1-4|.
CSARDLEQPNEKLFF
TGCAGTGCTAGAGATCTGGAACAGCCTAATGAAAAACTGTTTTTT
>.|TRBV24-1|TRBJ2-5|TRBD1
CATSDSGTVGLEQYF
TGTGCCACCAGTGATTCCGGGACAGTAGGCTTGGAGCAGTACTTC
>few|TRBV7-8|TRBJ2-1|.
CATQGLFPSQFF
TGTGCCACACAAGGGCTTTTTCCCTCGCAGTTCTTC
>.|TRBV4-1|TRBJ1-1|.
CASSQDRRLNTEAFF
TGCGCCAGCAGCCAAGATCGTAGGTTGAACACTGAAGCTTTCTTT
>few|TRBV13|TRBJ2-2|TRBD2
CAGSPKGGGGPAPFF
TGTGCCGGCAGCCCCAAAGGTGGCGGGGGACCCGCGCCGTTTTTT
>.|TRBV20-1|TRBJ2-1|TRBD2
CSARVEPGLAGWRSYNEQFF
TGCAGTGCTAGGGTCGAACCGGGACTAGCGGGATGGCGCTCCTACAATGAGCAGTTCTTC
>few|TRBV7-2|TRBJ2-2|.
CASSLGILANTGELFF
TGTGCCAGCAGCTTGGGGATCCTCGCGAACACCGGGGAGCTGTTTTTT
>.|TRBV3-1|TRBJ2-1|TRBD2
CASSQVTSGGASYNEQFF
TGTGCCAGCAGCCAAGTAACTAGCGGGGGGGCCTCCTACAATGAGCAGTTCTTC
>few|TRBV27|TRBJ2-7|TRBD1
CASSFRGTGRHEQYF
TGTGCCAGCAGTTTTCGGGGGACAGGGCGGCACGAGCAGTACTTC
>few|TRBV11-2|TRBJ2-1|.
CASRSDKSSYNEQFF
TGTGCCAGCAGATCGGACAAGAGCTCCTACAATGAGCAGTTCTTC